One sample yielded the 21 T cell receptor beta chains listed below, sequenced in a study of beta chain features in type 1 diabetes. Study results and caveats: TCRB CDR3 length was moderately but significantly reduced in all four CD4+ subsets of Type 1 diabetes patients.

These TCRs are of unknown antigen specificity. The authors reverse transcribed all of the isolated RNA, so sequencing captured expressed TCRB transcripts. The method was immunoSEQ multiplex PCR; TCRdb's version includes in-frame clones alone and lacks a portion of them. This table holds 300,000 or so clones, 13% to 15% found once. The material sequenced was naive CD4+ T cells from blood. Every receptor here comes from a man aged 25 to 45 with type 1 diabetes.

The chain joins TRBV6-5 to TRBJ2-7; 12 nucleotides agree with TRBD2. There are 14 residues in the CDR3. Looked up from germline, CDR1 is MNHEY and CDR2 is SVGAGI. Losses at the gene ends were 10 bases for V and 2 bases for J; bases not matched to a gene: 6. The CDR3 coding sequence is TGTGCCACGATGAGACTAGCGGGAGCCTACGAGCAGTACTTC. As protein: CATMRLAGAYEQYF.

This clone came up many times. The chain links TRBV29-1 to TRBJ2-5; TRBD2 aligns across 9 bases. CDR1 SQVTM and CDR2 ANQGSEA come from the germline V gene. This CDR3 region has 15 residues. J lost 4 bases, V lost 1 base, and 7 bases had no gene match. CDR3 nucleotides: TGCAGCGTTGAAGGGGCGGGAGGGCATCTAGAGACCCAGTACTTC. Translated, it gives CSVEGAGGHLETQYF.

The V gene is TRBV6-6, the J gene TRBJ2-7, with TRBD1 as a possible D gene (5 bases). This CDR3 is built from 13 residues. Germline CDR1 and CDR2: MNHNY and SVGAGI (reference sequence). V shed 4 bases and J shed 7 bases, with 14 bases lying between them. CDR3 sequence (DNA): TGTGCCAGCAGTTCACGGACATCCTTGGAGCAGTACTTC. Translating it yields CASSSRTSLEQYF.

V is TRBV29-1 and J is TRBJ2-7; D gene uncertain. The CDR3 runs 13 residues. Germline V gives CDR1 SQVTM, CDR2 ANQGSEA. Trimming left V 4 bases short and J 0 bases short, with 10 bases between. The CDR3 protein is CSVAGSSSYEQYF. Written as DNA, the CDR3 is TGCAGCGTTGCAGGATCCAGCTCCTACGAGCAGTACTTC.

V and J are TRBV6-4 and TRBJ2-7, with D perhaps TRBD2 (6 bases). V was pared by 5 bases and J by 1 base, with 15 bases between. The CDR3 covers 15 residues. Germline V gene sequence: CDR1 MRHNA, CDR2 SNTAGT. CDR3 DNA: TGTGCCAGCAGTCGGGACTCTATGGGGTCCTACGAGCAGTACTTC. It codes for CASSRDSMGSYEQYF.

The genes are TRBV7-6 and TRBJ2-5; 11 positions agree with TRBD2. CDR3 length: 15 amino acids. Germline V CDR1 and CDR2: SGHVS, FNYEAQ. V shed 8 bases, J shed 4 bases, and the junction held 9 bases outside the gene matches. The CDR3 nucleotides are TGTGCCAGCTGCGAACTAGCGGGAGACGTAGAGACCCAGTACTTC. Protein product: CASCELAGDVETQYF.

V usage is TRBV28 and J usage is TRBJ2-2; D is possibly TRBD2 (6 bases). Trimming removed 5 bases from V and 1 base from J, with 11 bases in between. This CDR3 comprises 15 residues. Germline loops: CDR1 MDHEN, CDR2 SYDVKM. CDR3 in DNA: TGTGCCAGCAGTCCCGGAGGGCGGAACACCGGGGAGCTGTTTTTT. Translated, it gives CASSPGGRNTGELFF. The full variable domain, rest sourced from reference TRBV28 and TRBJ2-2, is DVKVTQSSRYLVKRTGEKVFLECVQDMDHENMFWYRQDPGLGLRLIYFSYDVKMKEKGDIPEGYSVSREKKERFSLILESASTNQTSMYLCASSPGGRNTGELFFGEGSRLTVL.

This clone was seen a handful of times. The chain couples TRBV5-6 to TRBJ2-1, with 7 bases matching TRBD2. V shed 0 bases, J shed 3 bases, and the junction held 9 bases outside the gene matches. CDR1 is SGHDT, CDR2 YYEEEE, per germline. The CDR3 runs to 17 residues. DNA for the CDR3: TGTGCCAGCAGCTTGGCCCGGGTAGGGGACTACTACAATGAGCAGTTCTTC. Its protein product is CASSLARVGDYYNEQFF.

This clone was seen more than once but under ten times. This chain links TRBV28 with TRBJ2-7, with TRBD1 matching 11 bases. V was clipped by 5 bases and J by 0 bases; unmatched bases: 9. The CDR3 covers 17 residues. CDR1 is MDHEN and CDR2 is SYDVKM in the germline V gene. The DNA of the CDR3 is TGTGCCAGCAGTCCCCCCCCGGGACAGGGGGACTCCTACGAGCAGTACTTC. It yields the protein CASSPPPGQGDSYEQYF.

This clone came up a few times. The chain recombines TRBV6-6 with TRBJ2-7, with a possible D match to TRBD1 (6 bases). The CDR3 consists of 11 residues. The germline V gene encodes CDR1 MNHNY and CDR2 SVGAGI (reference sequence). Trimming shortened V by 8 bases and J by 2 bases, and 7 bases separated the two germline ends. DNA of the CDR3: TGTGCCAGCGGGGGCCCCTACGAGCAGTACTTC. It encodes CASGGPYEQYF.

CDR3 residues: CASSFRTADQETQYF. The CDR3 coding sequence is TGTGCCAGCAGCTTCCGGACAGCAGACCAAGAGACCCAGTACTTC. This chain connects TRBV7-2 to TRBJ2-5; maybe TRBD1 (6 bases). Trimming stripped 3 bases from V and 0 bases from J, with 11 bases between. Germline V gene lookup returns CDR1 SGHTA and CDR2 FQGNSA. The CDR3 totals 15 residues.

The chain combines TRBV5-1 with TRBJ2-1, with a tentative D call TRBD2 (6 bases). V was trimmed by 0 bases and J by 4 bases, leaving 14 bases between them. The V gene's germline CDR1 is SGHRS and CDR2 YFSETQ. This CDR3 spans 16 amino acids. The CDR3 DNA reads TGCGCCAGCAGCTTGGGGGACTCCGTGGAGTACAATGAGCAGTTCTTC. Translation: CASSLGDSVEYNEQFF.

The chain joins TRBV19 to TRBJ2-2, with 7 bases lining up with TRBD1. Unmatched junction bases numbered 1, after V lost 3 bases and J lost 3 bases. The germline V gene has CDR1 LNHDA and CDR2 SQIVND (reference sequence). The CDR3 is 14 residues long. As DNA, the CDR3 is TGTGCCAGTAGTATCACAGGGGACACCGGGGAGCTGTTTTTT. This sequence encodes CASSITGDTGELFF.

The chain has TRBV2 and TRBJ2-4; tentative D call: TRBD1 (5 bases). Germline CDR1 reads SNHLY; CDR2 reads FYNNEI. The length of the CDR3 is 13 residues. Deletions cut 6 bases from V and 10 bases from J, with 16 bases between. The CDR3 reads CASRSTPTVIQYF. The CDR3 nucleotides are TGTGCCAGCAGATCCACACCGACAGTTATTCAGTACTTC.

This clone appeared a few times. The chain recombines TRBV4-2 with TRBJ2-7, with D perhaps TRBD2 (5 bases). The CDR3 loop spans 14 amino acids. V gave up 4 bases and J gave up 4 bases, with 14 bases separating them. Germline CDR1 LGHNA, CDR2 YNFKEQ. The CDR3 loop reads CASSPGRGKYEQYF. The CDR3 nucleotides read TGTGCCAGCAGCCCAGGTCGAGGGAAGTACGAGCAGTACTTC.

The chain employs TRBV9 and TRBJ2-3; D unresolved. V dropped 0 bases and J dropped 5 bases, with 4 bases sitting between them. CDR1 SGDLS and CDR2 YYNGEE come from the germline V gene. This CDR3 comprises 12 residues. The CDR3 spells CASSVGQDTQYF. CDR3 DNA: TGTGCCAGCAGCGTAGGACAAGATACGCAGTATTTT.

This clone came up a few times. This chain connects TRBV15 to TRBJ2-5; 12 bases align to TRBD2. Germline CDR1 and CDR2: LNHNV and YYDKDF (reference sequence). This CDR3 region has 18 residues. The trim removed 1 base at V and 4 bases at J, leaving 10 bases unmatched. The CDR3 sequence is CATSRALLAGGPRETQYF. CDR3 nucleotides: TGTGCCACCAGCAGAGCCCTTCTAGCGGGAGGGCCTAGAGAGACCCAGTACTTC.

For this clone: The same CDR3 can be traced to other DNA sequences in this sample. V is TRBV28 and J is TRBJ2-1; 7 nucleotides agree with TRBD1. The CDR3 totals 14 residues. In germline, CDR1 is MDHEN, CDR2 SYDVKM. Losses at the gene ends were 4 bases for V and 4 bases for J; bases not matched to a gene: 4. This chain's CDR3 is CASSSGQVYNEQFF. CDR3 sequence (DNA): TGTGCCAGCAGTTCTGGACAGGTATACAATGAGCAGTTCTTC.

The rearrangement uses TRBV2 and TRBJ2-7, with D perhaps TRBD2 (6 bases). Between the trimmed V and J ends, which lost 2 bases and 3 bases, there was a span of 14 bases. In germline, CDR1 is SNHLY, CDR2 FYNNEI. The CDR3 runs 15 residues. The CDR3 DNA is TGTGCCAGCAGTGAATCCCGGGAGAAAGTCTACGAGCAGTACTTC. This sequence encodes CASSESREKVYEQYF.

Here the CDR3 reads CASSLSGFSGVYEQYF. The CDR3 nucleotides are TGTGCCAGCAGCCTATCGGGTTTTAGCGGAGTCTACGAGCAGTACTTC. V is TRBV7-2 and J is TRBJ2-7; D is perhaps TRBD2 (6 bases). The CDR3 totals 16 residues. Germline V lookup: CDR1 SGHTA, CDR2 FQGNSA. The V gene lost 5 bases and the J gene lost 3 bases, with 20 bases spanning the gap.

This clone was found a few times. The chain uses TRBV2 and TRBJ1-5, with TRBD1 matching 8 bases. Trimming cost V 6 bases and J 6 bases; bases outside gene matches: 7. The CDR3 spans 14 residues. Germline values: CDR1 SNHLY, CDR2 FYNNEI. The CDR3 DNA reads TGTGCCAGCAGACCGGACAGGGCGGTTCAGCCCCAGCATTTT. The encoded protein is CASRPDRAVQPQHF.